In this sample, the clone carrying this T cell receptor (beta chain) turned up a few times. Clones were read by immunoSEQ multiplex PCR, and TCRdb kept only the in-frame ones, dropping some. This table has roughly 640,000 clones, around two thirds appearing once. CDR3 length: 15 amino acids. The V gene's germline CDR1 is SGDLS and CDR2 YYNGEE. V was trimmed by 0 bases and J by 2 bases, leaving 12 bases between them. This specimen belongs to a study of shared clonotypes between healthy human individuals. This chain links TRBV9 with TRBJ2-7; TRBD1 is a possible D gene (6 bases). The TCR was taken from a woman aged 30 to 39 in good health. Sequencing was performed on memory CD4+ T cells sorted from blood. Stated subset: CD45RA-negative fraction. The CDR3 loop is CASSVAPGDAYEQYF. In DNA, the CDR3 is TGTGCCAGCAGCGTAGCTCCAGGGGACGCCTACGAGCAGTACTTC.